Each of the 14 T cell receptor beta chains below was sequenced from the same sample in a study of T cell repertoires in cytomegalovirus infection. TCRdb reanalysed the reads using MiXCR and keeps one entry per CDR3 protein. The data contain approximately 730,000 distinct CDR3 sequences, around 35% of them singletons. The antigens for these receptors are not known. The sequenced sample was cultured PBMCs, obtained from culture after CMV antigen stimulation. Receptor source: a human donor in good health (CMV status not recorded). Some clones in this sample may be carry-over from other donors' samples.

This clonotype appeared once. CDR3 amino acids: CAGGTGGIGELFF. CDR3 nucleotides: TGTGCCGGGGGGACAGGGGGCATCGGGGAGCTGTTTTTT. The rearrangement uses TRBV19 and TRBJ2-2, with TRBD1 matching over 12 bases. The CDR3 consists of 13 residues. Germline CDR1 LNHDA, CDR2 SQIVND (reference sequence). The trim removed 11 bases at V and 7 bases at J, leaving 5 bases unmatched.

This clonotype was observed a few times. V and J are TRBV12-3 or TRBV12-4 and TRBJ2-5; D is possibly TRBD2 (6 bases). CDR3 size: 15 residues. Trimming took off 5 bases at V and 4 bases at J, with 17 bases between the two ends. For the CDR3, the DNA is TGTGCCAGCAGTCCCTCTAGACGGGAGCGAGAGACCCAGTACTTC. This translates into CASSPSRRERETQYF.

This clonotype was detected only a few times. V and J are TRBV28 and TRBJ2-7; 7 bases align to TRBD1. The CDR3 sequence is 13 residues long. Germline trimming cut 8 bases from V and 4 bases from J; bases unmatched to any gene: 8. Germline V gene lookup returns CDR1 MDHEN and CDR2 SYDVKM. CDR3 nucleotide sequence: TGTGCCAGCGGCCCGGGACAGCAATACGAGCAGTACTTC. Protein sequence: CASGPGQQYEQYF.

V is TRBV7-6 and J is TRBJ2-3; no definite D call. Trimming removed 0 bases from V and 6 bases from J, with 16 bases in between. Looked up from germline, CDR1 is SGHVS and CDR2 is FNYEAQ. This CDR3 spans 16 amino acids. CDR3 coding DNA: TGTGCCAGCAGCTTAGCGTTCGGACCCCCTCCGGATACGCAGTATTTT. Translated, it gives CASSLAFGPPPDTQYF.

The sample holds many counts of this clonotype. The chain is built from TRBV7-2 and TRBJ2-7, with TRBD2 as a possible D gene (5 bases). Germline V lookup: CDR1 SGHTA, CDR2 FQGNSA. Trimming removed 7 bases at V and 1 base at J, with 17 bases between. The CDR3 consists of 15 residues. The chain's CDR3 is CASTLYPGDSYEQYF. The CDR3 coding sequence is TGTGCCAGCACCCTATATCCCGGGGATTCCTACGAGCAGTACTTC.

The genes are TRBV4-1 and TRBJ2-3; D ambiguous. Germline lookup yields CDR1 MGHRA and CDR2 YSYEKL. The V and J ends lost 5 bases and 0 bases respectively, with 9 bases between them. The CDR3 has 14 amino acids. CDR3: CASSYGMSTDTQYF. The CDR3 DNA reads TGCGCCAGCAGCTACGGAATGAGCACAGATACGCAGTATTTT.

This clonotype was counted between two and nine times. This chain joins TRBV7-9 and TRBJ2-1; 13 nucleotides match TRBD2. CDR1 is SEHNR, CDR2 FQNEAQ, per germline (reference sequence). CDR3 length: 16 residues. Germline trimming cut 5 bases from V and 6 bases from J; bases unmatched to any gene: 7. In nucleotides, the CDR3 is TGTGCCAGCAGCCGATCCAGGACTAGCGGGAGCAATGAGCAGTTCTTC. It encodes CASSRSRTSGSNEQFF.

This clonotype was seen more than once but under ten times. This chain connects TRBV7-2 to TRBJ1-5; D is perhaps TRBD1 (6 bases). CDR1 and CDR2 (germline): SGHTA, FQGNSA. The CDR3 sequence is 13 residues long. V was trimmed by 1 base and J by 11 bases, leaving 12 bases between them. CDR3 bases: TGTGCCAGCAGCTTAGGTGGGGGGCGAGCCCAGCATTTT. Translating gives CASSLGGGRAQHF.

This clonotype occurred many times. The J gene is TRBJ1-3, the V gene TRBV7-8, with a tentative D call TRBD1 (6 bases). Trimming pared 5 bases from V and 3 bases from J, leaving 17 bases between. The CDR3 length is 16 residues. CDR1 is SGHVS, CDR2 FQNEAQ, per germline. Written as DNA, the CDR3 is TGTGCCAGCAGCCAGAACAGGGTTTTTCGTGGAAACACCATATATTTT. Its protein product is CASSQNRVFRGNTIYF.

A few counts support this clonotype. The rearrangement links TRBV10-3 to TRBJ2-2; D gene ambiguous. Germline V CDR1 and CDR2: ENHRY, SYGVKD. V lost 4 bases, J lost 3 bases, and 12 bases lay in between. The CDR3 sequence is 15 residues long. The CDR3 sequence is CAISATPRYTGELFF. CDR3 sequence (DNA): TGTGCCATCAGTGCCACCCCGAGGTACACCGGGGAGCTGTTTTTT.

There are a few counts of this clonotype. The chain links TRBV2 to TRBJ2-3, with 8 positions matching TRBD2. Germline CDR1 SNHLY, CDR2 FYNNEI. This CDR3 is built from 14 residues. V lost 5 bases and J lost 2; bases outside the gene matches: 3. CDR3 protein: CASSIAGNTDTQYF. The CDR3, as DNA: TGTGCCAGCAGTATAGCGGGGAACACAGATACGCAGTATTTT.

The chain employs TRBV2 and TRBJ1-2; D is undetermined. Germline values: CDR1 SNHLY, CDR2 FYNNEI. The CDR3 has 14 amino acids. V lost 0 bases and J lost 6, with 11 bases in between. CDR3: CASSEALRRDGYTF. In DNA, the CDR3 is TGTGCCAGCAGTGAAGCGCTTCGGAGGGATGGCTACACCTTC.

The chain joins TRBV20-1 to TRBJ2-3; no clear D. This CDR3 is 12 amino acids long. Germline loops: CDR1 DFQATT, CDR2 SNEGSKA (reference sequence). Trimming shortened V by 1 base and J by 6 bases, and 8 bases separated the two germline ends. CDR3 nucleotide sequence: TGCAGTGCTAGAGTAATAGGGGATACGCAGTATTTT. Residues: CSARVIGDTQYF.

J is TRBJ1-3 and V is TRBV4-3; D gene unclear. Per the germline V gene, CDR1 is LGHNA and CDR2 is YSLEER. The V end lost 0 bases, the J end lost 4 bases, and 10 bases lay between the germline ends. The CDR3 spans 15 residues. The DNA of the CDR3 is TGCGCCAGCAGCCAAGATTTAGGGCGCGGAAACACCATATATTTT. It yields the protein CASSQDLGRGNTIYF.